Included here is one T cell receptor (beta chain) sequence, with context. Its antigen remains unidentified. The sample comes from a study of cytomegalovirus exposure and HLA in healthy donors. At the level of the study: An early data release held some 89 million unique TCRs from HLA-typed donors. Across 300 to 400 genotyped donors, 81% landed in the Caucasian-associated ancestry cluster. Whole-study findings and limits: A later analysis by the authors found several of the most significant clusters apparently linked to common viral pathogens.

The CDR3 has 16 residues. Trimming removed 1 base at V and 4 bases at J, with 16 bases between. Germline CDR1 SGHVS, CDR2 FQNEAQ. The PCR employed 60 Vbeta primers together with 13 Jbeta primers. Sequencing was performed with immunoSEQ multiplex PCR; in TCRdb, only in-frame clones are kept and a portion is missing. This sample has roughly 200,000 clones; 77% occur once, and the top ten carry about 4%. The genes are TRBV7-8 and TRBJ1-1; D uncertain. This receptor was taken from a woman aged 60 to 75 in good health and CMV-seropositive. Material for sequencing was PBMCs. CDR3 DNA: TGTGCCAGCAGCTTAGGGCTTCTGTTGAGGGTCACTGAAGCTTTCTTT. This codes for CASSLGLLLRVTEAFF.